These 29 T cell receptor beta chains were sequenced from one sample in a study of CD8 T cells in ankylosing spondylitis. TCRdb passed the 5' RACE reads through MiXCR, listing each CDR3 protein once. Among 130,000 to 150,000 distinct CDR3 sequences listed, roughly 8% were seen once. Sequencing input: synovial fluid, either unsorted or a sorted T cell fraction (not recorded which). The receptor source for this set is a male donor with ankylosing spondylitis.

This clonotype occurred many times. The rearrangement joins TRBV4-2 to TRBJ2-3, with no clear D. The V end was cut by 0 bases, the J end by 0 bases, with 10 bases between. The CDR3 has 16 residues. Looked up from germline, CDR1 is LGHNA and CDR2 is YNFKEQ. CDR3 protein: CASSQDWQASTDTQYF. The CDR3 DNA reads TGTGCCAGCAGCCAAGATTGGCAGGCCAGCACAGATACGCAGTATTTT.

This clonotype was found a few times. V gene TRBV2 combines with J gene TRBJ2-3, with D possibly being TRBD1 (6 bases). CDR1 is SNHLY and CDR2 is FYNNEI in the germline V gene. The CDR3 is 15 residues long. Deletions cut 8 bases from V and 5 bases from J, with 20 bases between. The CDR3 loop reads CASHPGRDIKDTQYF. The CDR3 region has the DNA TGTGCCAGCCATCCCGGACGGGACATCAAAGATACGCAGTATTTT.

The V call is TRBV20-1, the J call TRBJ1-1; no clear D gene. V lost 2 bases, J lost 6 bases, and 16 bases lay in between. Germline-derived CDR1 and CDR2 are DFQATT and SNEGSKA (reference sequence). The CDR3 is 14 amino acids. This CDR3 reads CSARQKDRLSEAFF. The CDR3 nucleotides read TGCAGTGCTAGACAGAAAGACCGTTTGTCTGAAGCTTTCTTT.

At least ten counts were recorded for this clonotype. The chain is built from TRBV7-2 and TRBJ2-7, with D possibly matching TRBD2 (5 bases). The V gene's germline CDR1 is SGHTA and CDR2 FQGNSA. This CDR3 is 14 amino acids long. V lost 5 bases, J lost 4 bases, and 15 bases lay in between. In nucleotides, the CDR3 is TGTGCCAGCAGCCCCCGGGAATCCCCTTACGAGCAGTACTTC. It specifies CASSPRESPYEQYF.

This clonotype was counted ten times or more. The genes are TRBV5-5 and TRBJ2-7; D ambiguous. The CDR3 contains 13 residues. Between the trimmed V and J ends, which lost 0 bases and 4 bases, there was a span of 8 bases. Germline CDR1 reads SGHKS; CDR2 reads YYEKEE (reference sequence). Here the CDR3 reads CASSLETRYEQYF. The CDR3, as DNA: TGTGCCAGCAGCTTGGAAACAAGATACGAGCAGTACTTC.

This clonotype was seen ten or more times. This chain uses TRBV28 with TRBJ1-1; the D is unclear. Looked up from germline, CDR1 is MDHEN and CDR2 is SYDVKM. The CDR3 has 14 residues. The ends were cut back, 3 bases at V and 5 bases at J, with 13 bases in the middle. The DNA for the CDR3 is TGTGCCAGCAGTTTGAGGGCTAGTTGGACTGAAGCTTTCTTT. Its protein is CASSLRASWTEAFF.

Many counts were recorded for this clonotype. This chain connects TRBV4-3 to TRBJ1-5; possibly TRBD1 for D (5 bases). The germline CDR1 and CDR2 sequences are LGHNA and YSLEER. CDR3 length equals 15 residues. V lost 3 bases and J lost 5, with 14 bases in between. The CDR3 here is CASSQNPGGDQPQHF. CDR3 bases: TGCGCCAGCAGCCAGAATCCGGGGGGGGATCAGCCCCAGCATTTT.

The sample holds many counts of this clonotype. The rearrangement uses TRBV18 and TRBJ2-3; D tentatively reads TRBD1 or TRBD2 (6 bases each). V lost 0 bases and J 0 bases, leaving 19 bases between the germline ends. The CDR3 covers 19 residues. Germline CDR1 KGHSH, CDR2 LQKENI. The CDR3: CASSPPRISGASSTDTQYF. The CDR3 DNA reads as TGTGCCAGCTCACCACCGCGAATCTCGGGGGCTTCTAGCACAGATACGCAGTATTTT.

At least ten counts were recorded for this clonotype. The rearrangement uses TRBV4-1 and TRBJ2-3; possibly TRBD2 for D (6 bases). The V end lost 6 bases, the J end lost 5 bases, and 18 bases lay between the germline ends. Germline V CDR1 and CDR2: MGHRA, YSYEKL. The CDR3 sequence is 15 residues long. In nucleotides, the CDR3 is TGCGCCAGCAGAATCGGGACTCTCGAGGGAGATACGCAGTATTTT. It encodes CASRIGTLEGDTQYF.

This clonotype was observed a few times. This chain links TRBV6-5 with TRBJ2-5; D may be TRBD2 (5 bases). V was cut by 0 bases and J by 7 bases, with 15 bases left in between. This CDR3 contains 15 residues. Germline CDR1 is MNHEY and CDR2 is SVGAGI. Here the CDR3 DNA reads TGTGCCAGCAGTTACTCTATGGCCCGGAGCGGGACCCAGTACTTC. Translated, it gives CASSYSMARSGTQYF.

This clonotype has a count of ten or more. The J gene is TRBJ1-3, the V gene TRBV20-1; the D gene is possibly TRBD1 (5 bases). The CDR3 is 14 residues long. Per the germline V gene, CDR1 is DFQATT and CDR2 is SNEGSKA (reference sequence). V was trimmed by 6 bases and J by 4 bases, leaving 16 bases between them. This CDR3 reads CSAELRDGGNTIYF. The DNA of the CDR3 is TGCAGTGCCGAACTACGGGACGGAGGAAACACCATATATTTT.

This clonotype has at least ten counts. The V call is TRBV6-2 or TRBV6-3, the J call TRBJ1-5; 8 nucleotides line up with TRBD1. V was pared by 6 bases and J by 7 bases, with 8 bases of the junction left unmatched. CDR3 length equals 14 residues. The germline CDR1 and CDR2 sequences are MNHEY and SVGEGT. The CDR3 DNA reads TGTGCCAGCAGCCGCGGACAGGGATGGCAGCCCCAGCATTTT. Amino acid sequence: CASSRGQGWQPQHF.

This clonotype was counted at least ten times. This rearrangement joins TRBV12-3 or TRBV12-4 to TRBJ1-2; D might be TRBD1 (6 bases). This CDR3 is built from 16 residues. Trimming took 6 bases from V and 2 from J, leaving 19 bases between them. CDR3 protein: CASSLRQAAYNYGYTF. In DNA, the CDR3 is TGTGCCAGCAGCCTTAGACAGGCCGCCTACAACTATGGCTACACCTTC.

This clonotype was found many times. The chain has TRBV10-3 and TRBJ1-3; D call uncertain. Trimming left V 7 bases short and J 0 bases short, with 10 bases between. The CDR3 contains 14 residues. The germline V gene has CDR1 ENHRY and CDR2 SYGVKD. Here the CDR3 reads CAINRESSGNTIYF. CDR3 nucleotide sequence: TGTGCCATCAATCGGGAGAGCTCTGGAAACACCATATATTTT.

This clonotype came up a few times. The rearrangement joins TRBV4-2 to TRBJ1-4; 11 bases map to TRBD1. The germline V gene has CDR1 LGHNA and CDR2 YNFKEQ. This CDR3 comprises 16 residues. Trimming cost V 0 bases and J 7 bases; bases outside gene matches: 4. Here the CDR3 DNA reads TGTGCCAGCAGCCAAGATGGGGGGACAGGGGGTGAAAAACTGTTTTTT. It codes for CASSQDGGTGGEKLFF.

This clonotype appeared many times. The chain has TRBV27 and TRBJ1-5; D gene uncertain. V was pared by 4 bases and J by 7 bases, with 11 bases between. Looked up from germline, CDR1 is MNHEY and CDR2 is SMNVEV (reference sequence). CDR3 length: 13 residues. The CDR3 loop is CASSSRVMQPQHF. In DNA form, the CDR3 reads TGTGCCAGCAGTTCACGGGTCATGCAGCCCCAGCATTTT.

This clonotype was counted ten times or more. The chain combines TRBV7-2 with TRBJ1-4; the D gene is possibly TRBD1 (5 bases). CDR3 size: 17 residues. The V gene's germline CDR1 is SGHTA and CDR2 FQGNSA. V was pared by 1 base and J by 8 bases, with 20 bases between. CDR3 bases: TGTGCCAGCAGCTTAGTCGGGGCCTCATCAATCGGGGAAAAACTGTTTTTT. It yields the protein CASSLVGASSIGEKLFF. Complete variable domain (other parts from reference TRBV7-2 and TRBJ1-4): GAGVSQSPSNKVTEKGKDVELRCDPISGHTALYWYRQSLGQGLEFLIYFQGNSAPDKSGLPSDRFSAERTGGSVSTLTIQRTQQEDSAVYLCASSLVGASSIGEKLFFGSGTQLSVL.

J is TRBJ1-2 and V is TRBV3-1; D call uncertain. CDR1 is LGHDT and CDR2 is YNNKEL in the germline V gene (reference sequence). The V gene lost 1 base and the J gene lost 3 bases, with 12 bases spanning the gap. The CDR3 has 15 amino acids. The CDR3, as DNA: TGTGCCAGCAGCCAAGGACTTACGCCTTACTATGGCTACACCTTC. It specifies CASSQGLTPYYGYTF.

This clonotype showed up just once. The CDR3 sequence: CASSLRQAGSPLHF. As DNA, the CDR3 is TGTGCCAGCAGCTTAAGGCAGGCAGGTTCACCCCTCCACTTT. The rearrangement joins TRBV7-2 to TRBJ1-6; no definite D call. CDR3 size: 14 residues. Germline values: CDR1 SGHTA, CDR2 FQGNSA. V dropped 2 bases and J dropped 9 bases, with 11 bases sitting between them.

This clonotype was seen a handful of times. This chain links TRBV20-1 with TRBJ2-2, with TRBD2 matching 10 bases. The CDR3 is 14 amino acids. Losses at the gene ends were 2 bases for V and 5 bases for J; bases not matched to a gene: 2. Germline V lookup: CDR1 DFQATT, CDR2 SNEGSKA (reference sequence). The CDR3 coding sequence is TGCAGTGCTAGATCAGCGGGAGGGACCGGGGAGCTGTTTTTT. Translating gives CSARSAGGTGELFF.

This clonotype was picked up a small number of times. The chain carries TRBV28 and TRBJ1-6, with 7 bases lining up with TRBD1. J gave up 6 bases and V 6 bases, and 2 bases lay outside the gene matches. The germline V gene has CDR1 MDHEN and CDR2 SYDVKM. The CDR3 sequence is 13 residues long. CDR3 sequence (DNA): TGTGCCAGCAGAACAGGGGCTAATTCACCCCTCCACTTT. Translating gives CASRTGANSPLHF. Combining the CDR3 with reference TRBV28 and TRBJ1-6 gives the whole variable domain DVKVTQSSRYLVKRTGEKVFLECVQDMDHENMFWYRQDPGLGLRLIYFSYDVKMKEKGDIPEGYSVSREKKERFSLILESASTNQTSMYLCASRTGANSPLHFGNGTRLTVT.

The sample holds many counts of this clonotype. The rearrangement uses TRBV5-1 and TRBJ2-7, with a tentative D call TRBD2 (5 bases). Germline loops: CDR1 SGHRS, CDR2 YFSETQ. The CDR3 totals 15 residues. Trimming took off 0 bases at V and 6 bases at J, with 16 bases between the two ends. The CDR3 DNA is TGCGCCAGCAGCTTGGAACGCCCCGGGAATGGCGAGCAGTACTTC. Its protein product is CASSLERPGNGEQYF.

In its sample, this clonotype was seen a few times. This chain links TRBV5-1 with TRBJ1-4; 7 bases agree with TRBD1. This CDR3 region has 14 residues. Germline CDR1 SGHRS, CDR2 YFSETQ. With V trimmed by 1 base and J by 6 bases, 3 bases remained unmatched. CDR3 protein: CASSLMQGDEKLFF. The CDR3 coding sequence is TGCGCCAGCAGCTTGATGCAGGGGGATGAAAAACTGTTTTTT.

This clonotype was seen many times. This sequence joins TRBV10-3 and TRBJ2-3, with 9 bases that match TRBD2. Unmatched junction bases numbered 8, after V lost 7 bases and J lost 0 bases. Germline V gives CDR1 ENHRY, CDR2 SYGVKD. The CDR3 is 16 residues long. The CDR3 loop reads CAINQREATSTDTQYF. The CDR3 DNA reads as TGTGCCATCAATCAGCGGGAGGCGACTAGCACAGATACGCAGTATTTT.

This clonotype has at least ten counts. The V gene is TRBV4-2, the J gene TRBJ2-3; D unclear. V lost 1 base to trimming and J lost 10 bases, with 15 bases between them. Looked up from germline, CDR1 is LGHNA and CDR2 is YNFKEQ. This CDR3 has 14 residues. The CDR3 DNA reads as TGTGCCAGCAGCCAAGCGGGTCAGACCCCCGCGCAGTATTTT. This gives the protein CASSQAGQTPAQYF.

This clonotype was observed a few times. V is TRBV2 and J is TRBJ2-3; D is tentatively TRBD1 or TRBD2 (5 bases each). The V gene's germline CDR1 is SNHLY and CDR2 FYNNEI. V was trimmed by 4 bases and J by 8 bases, leaving 16 bases between them. The CDR3 runs 14 residues. The CDR3: CASSVAVGTGTQYF. Here the CDR3 DNA reads TGTGCCAGCAGTGTGGCAGTCGGGACGGGTACGCAGTATTTT. Filled out from reference TRBV2 and TRBJ2-3, the complete variable domain reads EPEVTQTPSHQVTQMGQEVILRCVPISNHLYFYWYRQILGQKVEFLVSFYNNEISEKSEIFDDQFSVERPDGSNFTLKIRSTKLEDSAMYFCASSVAVGTGTQYFGPGTRLTVL.

This clonotype was seen a few times. The chain has TRBV4-3 and TRBJ1-4; D gene uncertain. CDR1 is LGHNA and CDR2 is YSLEER in the germline V gene. This CDR3 contains 15 residues. V shed 3 bases and J shed 11 bases, with 19 bases lying between them. CDR3 nucleotide sequence: TGCGCCAGCAGCCACCTCGGGGAGCTTCCGCGGAAACTGTTTTTT. Translated, it gives CASSHLGELPRKLFF.

This clonotype was observed many times. The chain links TRBV12-3 or TRBV12-4 to TRBJ2-6; 8 positions agree with TRBD1. The CDR3 runs to 18 residues. Trimming cost V 3 bases and J 4 bases; bases outside gene matches: 11. The CDR3 bases are TGTGCCAGCAGTTTTAGGACAGGGAGTAGTCCCGGGGCCAACGTCCTGACTTTC. Protein product: CASSFRTGSSPGANVLTF.

This clonotype was recorded at least ten times. The rearrangement links TRBV5-1 to TRBJ1-1; 7 bases map to TRBD1. The CDR3 extends over 16 amino acids. Germline lookup yields CDR1 SGHRS and CDR2 YFSETQ. V lost 3 bases and J lost 4; bases outside the gene matches: 12. CDR3 protein: CASSSQTGDWGTEAFF. CDR3 DNA: TGCGCCAGCAGCTCACAAACAGGGGATTGGGGCACTGAAGCTTTCTTT.